The source of this TCR beta chain is a study of CD4 T cells in relation to SARS-CoV-2 and coronaviruses. Study information: Shared crossreactive spike epitopes were mapped to their HLA restriction. Points from the study as a whole: Compared with monoreactive clones, crossreactive clones showed significantly weaker SARS-CoV-2 expansion.

The table came from immunoSEQ multiplex PCR; TCRdb's copy has only in-frame clones and leaves some out. The table shows 60,000 or so clones, with about 94% occurring only once. Details on this clone: Its matching antigen is unknown.

The CDR3 consists of 13 residues. Germline CDR1 reads KGHSH; CDR2 reads LQKENI. The V end lost 3 bases, the J end lost 4 bases, and 7 bases lay between the germline ends. The unexposed donors gave CD4+ T cells in about 2011-2019, prior to COVID-19. Cryopreserved PBMCs were CD4-enriched, then split into naive and memory cells. This receptor was identified in a human donor in good health. Sequencing input: naive CD4+ T cells from PBMCs. The subset here: naive CD4+ T cells isolated by negative enrichment. J is TRBJ1-3 and V is TRBV18; D not resolved. CDR3: CASSPGDGNTIYF. The DNA of the CDR3 is TGTGCCAGCTCACCGGGAGACGGAAACACCATATATTTT.